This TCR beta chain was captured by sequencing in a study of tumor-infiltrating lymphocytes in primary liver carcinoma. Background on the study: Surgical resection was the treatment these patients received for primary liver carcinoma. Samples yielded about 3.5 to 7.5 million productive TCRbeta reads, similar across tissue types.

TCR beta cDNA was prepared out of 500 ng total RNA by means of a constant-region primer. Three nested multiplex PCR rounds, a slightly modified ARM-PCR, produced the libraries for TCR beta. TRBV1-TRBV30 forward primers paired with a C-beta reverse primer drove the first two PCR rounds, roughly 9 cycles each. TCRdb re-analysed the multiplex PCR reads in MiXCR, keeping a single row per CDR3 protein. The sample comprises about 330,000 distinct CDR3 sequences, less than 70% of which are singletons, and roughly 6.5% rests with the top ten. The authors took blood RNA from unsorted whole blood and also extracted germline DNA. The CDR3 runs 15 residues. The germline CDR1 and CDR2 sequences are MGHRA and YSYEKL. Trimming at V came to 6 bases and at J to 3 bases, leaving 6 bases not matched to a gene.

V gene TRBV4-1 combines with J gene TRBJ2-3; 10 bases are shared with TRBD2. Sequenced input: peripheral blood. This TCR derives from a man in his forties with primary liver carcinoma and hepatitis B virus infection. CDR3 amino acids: CASRVNSGRTDTQYF. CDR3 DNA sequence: TGCGCCAGCAGGGTCAATAGCGGGAGGACAGATACGCAGTATTTT.